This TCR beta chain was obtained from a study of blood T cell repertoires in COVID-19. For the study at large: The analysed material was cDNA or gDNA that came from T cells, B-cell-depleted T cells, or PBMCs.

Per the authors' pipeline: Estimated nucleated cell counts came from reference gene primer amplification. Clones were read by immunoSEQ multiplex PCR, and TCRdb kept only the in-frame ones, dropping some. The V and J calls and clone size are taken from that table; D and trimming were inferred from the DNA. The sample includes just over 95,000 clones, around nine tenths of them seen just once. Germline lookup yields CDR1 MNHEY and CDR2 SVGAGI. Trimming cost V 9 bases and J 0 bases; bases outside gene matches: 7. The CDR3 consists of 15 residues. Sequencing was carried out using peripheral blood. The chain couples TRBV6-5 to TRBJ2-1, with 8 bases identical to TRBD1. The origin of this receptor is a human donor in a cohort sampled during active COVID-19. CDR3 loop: CASRTGHLSYNEQFF. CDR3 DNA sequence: TGTGCCAGTCGGACAGGGCACCTCTCCTACAATGAGCAGTTCTTC.